This TCR beta chain was captured in a study of cytotoxic CD8 clonotypes in ibrutinib-treated CLL (dated by TCRdb to the early 2020s). Study-level background: The cohort had 11 relapsed/refractory and approximately 14 treatment-naive patients; under 18 were IGHV unmutated. Cryopreserved peripheral blood mononuclear cells were obtained prior to treatment, at the time of response, and at either disease progression or sustained remission. On average, each sample had some 250,000 productive templates and tens of thousands of productive rearrangements. Longitudinal samples were available for about 30% of the 86 trial participants. Partial responses were observed in approximately 24 patients and complete responses in 2; after a median follow-up of roughly 62 months, remission was maintained in 15 or so patients and progression was observed in approximately 12. The response samples were drawn at a median of 12 months into treatment, with a range of about 6 to 36 months. What the study reported, not specific to this receptor: Baseline clonality exceeded that of age-matched healthy donors and correlated strongly with circulating CD8+ T-cell counts. Clonality rose at ibrutinib response, remained stable during sustained remission, and dropped back toward baseline at progression. Public clonotypes were rare and either shrank or stayed stable during treatment, and the rise in clonality at ibrutinib response reflected expansion of private clonotypes. Sampling times were not matched between patients in sustained remission and patients whose disease was progressing, and lymph node repertoires were not examined.

For TCR beta library preparation, roughly 2 micrograms of genomic DNA were extracted from the cryopreserved PBMCs. Longitudinal blood samples from CLL patients receiving ibrutinib monotherapy were subjected to high-throughput TCR beta sequencing. The patients took part in an open-label, single-center phase 2 trial of ibrutinib monotherapy. A MiSeq instrument was used for deep resolution sequencing, which targeted depths ranging from 1 in 1 million up to 1 in 200,000 T cells, with coverage averaging 10x for each clonotype. The immunoSEQ hsTCRB Kit was used to generate TCR beta libraries. In the authors' own workflow: The data were analyzed with ImmunoSEQ Analyzer and ImmunoSEQ Data Assistant, and V, D and J gene assignments followed IMGT definitions. Clonality, which ranges from 0 to 1, was calculated as one minus the normalized Shannon entropy of productive rearrangement frequencies. Public clonotype analysis was restricted to overrepresented clonotypes comprising at least 0.05% of each patient's repertoire. Repertoires from about a dozen age-matched healthy donors in immuneACCESS were used as clonality controls. TCRdb obtained this table from immuneACCESS and retained in-frame rearrangements with V and J assigned. These tables miss some clones; where compared with another copy, unresolved V genes account for less than half of the shortfall, and the remainder is unexplained. For V, J and clone size, that table is used; D and trimming come from the DNA. The sample contains 14,000 or so clones, under 75% of them found a single time. The ten largest make up roughly 5.5% of the sample.

The CDR3 measures 15 amino acids from cysteine to phenylalanine. Of the read, only the CDR3 DNA is kept; its 45 bases are in frame from base 1. V is clipped by 3 bases and J by 5 bases, and the sequence between their germline boundaries is 14 bases long. The germline V gene gives CDR1 as LGHNA and CDR2 as YNFKEQ. Concerning this clone itself: Its antigen is not yet known. Base quality data are lacking; no much larger clone is found one base away.

The sequencing here drew on PBMCs, taken before ibrutinib treatment. The V and J genes are TRBV4-2 and TRBJ2-1, with a weak D call of TRBD2 (6 bases match). The TCR originated in a human donor with chronic lymphocytic leukemia. The CDR3 protein sequence reads: CASSQAGLLDNEQFF. The DNA sequence is as follows: TGTGCCAGCAGCCAGGCGGGGCTCCTAGACAATGAGCAGTTCTTC.